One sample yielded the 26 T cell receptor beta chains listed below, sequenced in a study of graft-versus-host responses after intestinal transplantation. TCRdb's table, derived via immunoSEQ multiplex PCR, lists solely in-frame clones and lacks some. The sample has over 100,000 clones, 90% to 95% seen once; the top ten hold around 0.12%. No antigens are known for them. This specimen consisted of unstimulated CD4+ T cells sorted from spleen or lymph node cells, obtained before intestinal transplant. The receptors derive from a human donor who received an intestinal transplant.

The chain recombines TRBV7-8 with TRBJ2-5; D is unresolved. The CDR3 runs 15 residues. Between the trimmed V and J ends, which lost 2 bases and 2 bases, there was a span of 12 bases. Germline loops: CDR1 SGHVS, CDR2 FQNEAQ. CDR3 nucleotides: TGTGCCAGCAGCTTATCGCTTATGGGGCAAGAGACCCAGTACTTC. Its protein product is CASSLSLMGQETQYF.

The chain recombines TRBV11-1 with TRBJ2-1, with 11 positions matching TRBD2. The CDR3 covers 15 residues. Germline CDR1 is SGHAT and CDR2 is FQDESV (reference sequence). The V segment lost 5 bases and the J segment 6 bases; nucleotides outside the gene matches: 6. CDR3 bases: TGTGCCAGCAGCCCCTTTAGCGGGAGGGCCAATGAGCAGTTCTTC. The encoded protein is CASSPFSGRANEQFF.

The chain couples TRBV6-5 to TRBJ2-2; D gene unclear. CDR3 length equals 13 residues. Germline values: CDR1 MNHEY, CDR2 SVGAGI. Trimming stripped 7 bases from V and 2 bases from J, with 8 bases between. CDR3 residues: CASTRGNTGELFF. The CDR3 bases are TGTGCCAGCACCCGCGGCAACACCGGGGAGCTGTTTTTT.

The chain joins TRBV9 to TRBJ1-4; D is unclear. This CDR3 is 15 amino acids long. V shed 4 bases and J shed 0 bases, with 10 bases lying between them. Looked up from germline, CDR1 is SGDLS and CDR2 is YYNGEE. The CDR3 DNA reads TGTGCCAGCAGCCCGAGCTCATCAACTAATGAAAAACTGTTTTTT. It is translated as CASSPSSSTNEKLFF.

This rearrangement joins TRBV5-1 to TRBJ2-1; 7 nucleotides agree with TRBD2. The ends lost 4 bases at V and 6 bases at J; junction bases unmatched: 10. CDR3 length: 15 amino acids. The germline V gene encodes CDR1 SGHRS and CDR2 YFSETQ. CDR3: CASSTGDQRGNEQFF. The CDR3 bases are TGCGCCAGCAGCACCGGGGACCAGCGGGGCAATGAGCAGTTCTTC.

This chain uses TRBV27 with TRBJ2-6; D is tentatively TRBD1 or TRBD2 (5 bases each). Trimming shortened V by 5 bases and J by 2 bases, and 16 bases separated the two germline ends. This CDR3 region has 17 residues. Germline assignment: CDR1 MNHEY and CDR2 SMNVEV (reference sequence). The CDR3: CASSLWGPSAGANVLTF. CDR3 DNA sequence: TGTGCCAGCAGTCTATGGGGACCATCGGCTGGGGCCAACGTCCTGACTTTC. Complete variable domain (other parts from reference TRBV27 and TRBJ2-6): EAQVTQNPRYLITVTGKKLTVTCSQNMNHEYMSWYRQDPGLGLRQIYYSMNVEVTDKGDVPEGYKVSRKEKRNFPLILESPSPNQTSLYFCASSLWGPSAGANVLTFGAGSRLTVL.

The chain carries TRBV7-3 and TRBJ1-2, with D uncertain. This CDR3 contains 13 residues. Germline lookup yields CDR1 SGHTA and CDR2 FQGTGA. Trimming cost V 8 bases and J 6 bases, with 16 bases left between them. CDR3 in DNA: TGTGCCAGCGGTTTACAGCGCAGTAATGGCTACACCTTC. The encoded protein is CASGLQRSNGYTF.

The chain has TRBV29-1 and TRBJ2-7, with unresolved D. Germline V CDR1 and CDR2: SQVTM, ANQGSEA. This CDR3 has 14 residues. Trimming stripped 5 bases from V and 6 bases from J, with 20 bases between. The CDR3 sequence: CSVRRNTDRSEQYF. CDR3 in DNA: TGCAGCGTTCGCCGAAATACAGATAGATCCGAGCAGTACTTC.

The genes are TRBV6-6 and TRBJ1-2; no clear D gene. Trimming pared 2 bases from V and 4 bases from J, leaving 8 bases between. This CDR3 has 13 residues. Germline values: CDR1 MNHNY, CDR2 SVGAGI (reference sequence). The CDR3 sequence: CASSYNRLYGYTF. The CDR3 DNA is TGTGCCAGCAGTTACAACAGACTCTATGGCTACACCTTC.

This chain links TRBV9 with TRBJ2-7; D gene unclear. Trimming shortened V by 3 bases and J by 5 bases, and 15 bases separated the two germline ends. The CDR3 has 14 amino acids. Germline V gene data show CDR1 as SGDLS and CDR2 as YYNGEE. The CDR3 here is CASSATQARHEQYF. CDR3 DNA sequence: TGTGCCAGCAGCGCAACCCAAGCCCGCCACGAGCAGTACTTC.

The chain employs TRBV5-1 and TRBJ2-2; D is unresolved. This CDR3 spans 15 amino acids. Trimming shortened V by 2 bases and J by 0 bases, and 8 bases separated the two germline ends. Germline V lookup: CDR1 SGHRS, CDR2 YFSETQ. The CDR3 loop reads CASSFTQTNTGELFF. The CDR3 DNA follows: TGCGCCAGCAGCTTCACACAGACGAACACCGGGGAGCTGTTTTTT.

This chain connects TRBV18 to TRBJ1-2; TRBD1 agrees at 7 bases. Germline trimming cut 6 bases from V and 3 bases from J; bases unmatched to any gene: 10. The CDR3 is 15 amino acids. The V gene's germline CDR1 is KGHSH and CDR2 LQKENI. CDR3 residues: CASSGTRQGDYGYTF. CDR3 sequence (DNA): TGTGCCAGCTCGGGAACCCGACAGGGTGACTATGGCTACACCTTC.

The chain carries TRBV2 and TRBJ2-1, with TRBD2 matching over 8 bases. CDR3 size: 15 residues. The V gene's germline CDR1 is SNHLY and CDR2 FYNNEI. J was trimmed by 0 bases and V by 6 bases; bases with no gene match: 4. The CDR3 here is CASRGTSGSYNEQFF. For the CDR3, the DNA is TGTGCCAGCAGGGGTACTAGCGGCTCCTACAATGAGCAGTTCTTC. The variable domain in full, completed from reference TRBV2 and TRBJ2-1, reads EPEVTQTPSHQVTQMGQEVILRCVPISNHLYFYWYRQILGQKVEFLVSFYNNEISEKSEIFDDQFSVERPDGSNFTLKIRSTKLEDSAMYFCASRGTSGSYNEQFFGPGTRLTVL.

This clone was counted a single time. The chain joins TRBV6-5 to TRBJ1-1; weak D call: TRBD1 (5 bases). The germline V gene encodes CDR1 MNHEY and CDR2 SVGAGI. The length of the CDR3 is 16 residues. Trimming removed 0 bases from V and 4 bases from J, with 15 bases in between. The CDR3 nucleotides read TGTGCCAGCAGTTACTCGGGCAGGGCTTCCAGCACTGAAGCTTTCTTT. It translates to CASSYSGRASSTEAFF.

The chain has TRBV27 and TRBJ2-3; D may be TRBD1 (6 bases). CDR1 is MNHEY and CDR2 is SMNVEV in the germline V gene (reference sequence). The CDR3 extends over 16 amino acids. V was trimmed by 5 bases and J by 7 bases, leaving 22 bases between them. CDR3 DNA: TGTGCCAGCAGTCTAGATGGTGGACAGTATGTGAATACGCAGTATTTT. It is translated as CASSLDGGQYVNTQYF.

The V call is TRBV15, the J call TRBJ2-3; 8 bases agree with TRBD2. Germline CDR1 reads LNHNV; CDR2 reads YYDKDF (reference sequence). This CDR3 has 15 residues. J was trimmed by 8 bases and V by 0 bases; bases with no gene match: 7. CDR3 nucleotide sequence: TGTGCCACCAGCAGAGATCTCACTAGCGGAAGTACGCAGTATTTT. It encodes CATSRDLTSGSTQYF.

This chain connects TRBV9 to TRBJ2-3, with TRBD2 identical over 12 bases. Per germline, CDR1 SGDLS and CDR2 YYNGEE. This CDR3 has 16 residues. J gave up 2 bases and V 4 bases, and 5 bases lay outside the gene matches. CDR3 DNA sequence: TGTGCCAGCAGCCTTCGGACTAGCGGGGCCACAGATACGCAGTATTTT. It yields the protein CASSLRTSGATDTQYF.

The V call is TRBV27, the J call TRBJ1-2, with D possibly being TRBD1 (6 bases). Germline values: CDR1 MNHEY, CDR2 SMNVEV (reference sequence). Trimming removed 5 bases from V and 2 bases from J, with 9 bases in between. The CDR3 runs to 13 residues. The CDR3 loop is CASSAQGNYGYTF. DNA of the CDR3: TGTGCCAGCAGTGCACAGGGCAACTATGGCTACACCTTC.

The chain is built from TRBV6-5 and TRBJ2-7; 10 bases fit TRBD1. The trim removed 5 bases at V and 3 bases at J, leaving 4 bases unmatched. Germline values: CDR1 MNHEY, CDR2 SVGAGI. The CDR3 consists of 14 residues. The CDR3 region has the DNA TGTGCCAGCAGTCGCCGGGACAGGGGCTACGAGCAGTACTTC. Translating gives CASSRRDRGYEQYF.

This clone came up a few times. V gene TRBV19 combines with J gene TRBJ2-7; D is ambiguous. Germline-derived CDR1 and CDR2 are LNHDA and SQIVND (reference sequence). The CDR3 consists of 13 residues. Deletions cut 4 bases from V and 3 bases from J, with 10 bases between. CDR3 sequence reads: CASSNYGNYEQYF. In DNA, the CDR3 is TGTGCCAGTAGTAACTACGGCAACTACGAGCAGTACTTC. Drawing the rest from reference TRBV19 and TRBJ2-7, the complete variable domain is DGGITQSPKYLFRKEGQNVTLSCEQNLNHDAMYWYRQDPGQGLRLIYYSQIVNDFQKGDIAEGYSVSREKKESFPLTVTSAQKNPTAFYLCASSNYGNYEQYFGPGTRLTVT.

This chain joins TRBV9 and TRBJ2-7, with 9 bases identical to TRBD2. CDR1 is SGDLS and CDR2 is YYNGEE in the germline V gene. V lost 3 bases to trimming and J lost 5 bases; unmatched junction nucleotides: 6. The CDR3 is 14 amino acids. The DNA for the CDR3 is TGTGCCAGCAGCGCTAGCGGGGTGCGAGACGAGCAGTACTTC. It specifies CASSASGVRDEQYF.

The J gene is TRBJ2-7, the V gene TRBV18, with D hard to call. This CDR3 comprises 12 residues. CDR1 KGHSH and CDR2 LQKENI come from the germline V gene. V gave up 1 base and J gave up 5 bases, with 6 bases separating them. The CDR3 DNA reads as TGTGCCAGCTCACCACGGAGCAACGAGCAGTACTTC. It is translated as CASSPRSNEQYF. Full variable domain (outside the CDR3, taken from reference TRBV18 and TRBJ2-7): NAGVMQNPRHLVRRRGQEARLRCSPMKGHSHVYWYRQLPEEGLKFMVYLQKENIIDESGMPKERFSAEFPKEGPSILRIQQVVRGDSAAYFCASSPRSNEQYFGPGTRLTVT.

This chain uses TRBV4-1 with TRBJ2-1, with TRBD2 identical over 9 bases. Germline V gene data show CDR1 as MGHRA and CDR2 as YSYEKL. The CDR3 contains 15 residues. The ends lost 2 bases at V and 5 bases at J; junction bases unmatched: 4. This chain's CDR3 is CASSQRTSADNEQFF. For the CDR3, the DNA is TGCGCCAGCAGCCAACGGACTAGCGCAGACAATGAGCAGTTCTTC.

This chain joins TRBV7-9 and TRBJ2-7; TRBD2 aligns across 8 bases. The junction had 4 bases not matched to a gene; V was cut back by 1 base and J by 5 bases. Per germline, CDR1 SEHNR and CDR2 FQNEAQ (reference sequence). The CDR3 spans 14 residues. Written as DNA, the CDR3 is TGTGCCAGCAGCTTAGATGGGACTAGAAACGAGCAGTACTTC. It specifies CASSLDGTRNEQYF.

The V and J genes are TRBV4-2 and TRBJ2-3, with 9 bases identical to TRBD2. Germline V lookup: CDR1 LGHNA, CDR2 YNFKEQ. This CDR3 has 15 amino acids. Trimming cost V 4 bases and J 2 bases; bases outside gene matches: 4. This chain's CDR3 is CASSRRLAVTDTQYF. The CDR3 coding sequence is TGTGCCAGCAGCCGGAGACTAGCGGTCACAGATACGCAGTATTTT.

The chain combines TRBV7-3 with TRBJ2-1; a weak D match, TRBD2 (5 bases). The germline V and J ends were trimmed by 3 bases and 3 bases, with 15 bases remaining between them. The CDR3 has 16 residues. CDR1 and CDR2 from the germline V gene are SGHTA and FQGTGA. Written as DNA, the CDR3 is TGTGCCAGCAGCTTGCGCGCGAGAGGGCTCTACAATGAGCAGTTCTTC. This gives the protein CASSLRARGLYNEQFF. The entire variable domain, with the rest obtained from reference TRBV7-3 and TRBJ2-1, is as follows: GAGVSQTPSNKVTEKGKYVELRCDPISGHTALYWYRQSLGQGPEFLIYFQGTGAADDSGLPNDRFFAVRPEGSVSTLKIQRTERGDSAVYLCASSLRARGLYNEQFFGPGTRLTVL.